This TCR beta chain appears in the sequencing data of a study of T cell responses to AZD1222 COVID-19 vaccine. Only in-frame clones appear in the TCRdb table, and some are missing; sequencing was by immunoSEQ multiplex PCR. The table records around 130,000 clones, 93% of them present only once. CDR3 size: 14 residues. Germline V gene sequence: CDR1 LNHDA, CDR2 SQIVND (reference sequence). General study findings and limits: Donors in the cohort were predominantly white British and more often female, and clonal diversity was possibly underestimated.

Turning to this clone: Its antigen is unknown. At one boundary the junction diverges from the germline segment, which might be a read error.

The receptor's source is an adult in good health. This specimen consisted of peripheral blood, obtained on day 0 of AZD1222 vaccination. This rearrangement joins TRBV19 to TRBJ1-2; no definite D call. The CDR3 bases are TGTGCCAGTAGTCTAGAATCACAGCCGCTTCGCTACACCTTC. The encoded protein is CASSLESQPLRYTF.